This is a list of T cell receptor beta chains from one sample in a study of vaccination and CD4 T cells after COVID-19. From the PCR reads, TCRdb called clonotypes with MiXCR, one entry per CDR3 protein. The sample carries roughly 12,000 distinct CDR3 sequences, about half recorded once. These receptors lack a known antigen. The source material was CD4+ T cells from blood, cultured in vitro. The receptors stem from a human donor who had recovered from COVID-19. CDR3s include the opening cysteine and the closing phenylalanine or tryptophan. The order of the fields is CDR3 DNA, CDR3 protein, D gene, J gene, clone size, V gene. The D gene is left open where the match is weak. Clone sizes are given selectively: once, few, many, or a class where the clone is expanded.

TGTGCTAGCAGCTTGGGTAGCTCCGGTGAGCAGTTCTTC CASSLGSSGEQFF - TRBJ2-1 - TRBV7-7
TGTGCCACCAGCATACCGACTAGCGGGAGTAATGAGCAGTTCTTC CATSIPTSGSNEQFF TRBD2 TRBJ2-1 few TRBV15
TGCAGTGCCGTCGACAGGGGGTACACAGATACGCAGTATTTT CSAVDRGYTDTQYF TRBD1 TRBJ2-3 - TRBV20-1
TGTGCCAGCAGTGAAGAGGCTAGGGAGGGCCGGTACTTC CASSEEAREGRYF TRBD2 TRBJ2-5 once TRBV2
TGCGCCAGCAGAGGGACGGGAAACACTGAAGCTTTCTTT CASRGTGNTEAFF - TRBJ1-1 - TRBV5-1
TGTGCCAGCAGTGTGGCCAGGAATCAGCCCCAGCATTTT CASSVARNQPQHF - TRBJ1-5 - TRBV2
TGTGCCAGCAGCGGGACTAGCGGGAGGGTAGGCTCTGGGGCCAACGTCCTGACTTTC CASSGTSGRVGSGANVLTF TRBD2 TRBJ2-6 - TRBV6-1
TGTGCCAGCAGTTTTTGGGGCTCTGGGGCCAACGTCCTGACTTTC CASSFWGSGANVLTF - TRBJ2-6 - TRBV27
TGTGCCAGCAGGGACAGGGAGGTAACAGATACGCAGTATTTT CASRDREVTDTQYF TRBD1 TRBJ2-3 - TRBV6-1
TGTGCCAGCAACCGGGGACAGCTAAAGAACACCGGGGAGCTGTTTTTT CASNRGQLKNTGELFF TRBD1 TRBJ2-2 - TRBV7-9
TGTGCCATCAGTGCCAGGGAATATCAGCCCCAGCATTTT CAISAREYQPQHF - TRBJ1-5 - TRBV10-3
TGCAGCGTCGTAGGGACTAGCGGGAGCATCTACGAGCAGTACTTC CSVVGTSGSIYEQYF TRBD2 TRBJ2-7 - TRBV29-1
TGTGCCAGCAGTTTATCCGGACTAGCGGTCCCCTACGAGCAGTACTTC CASSLSGLAVPYEQYF TRBD2 TRBJ2-7 few TRBV27
TGTGCCTGGAGTGGGCACGGGACAGGGCCCGAGGGGCATGGCTACACCTTC CAWSGHGTGPEGHGYTF TRBD1 TRBJ1-2 few TRBV30
TGCAGTGCGAGAAGCGGGAGTATGTCAGAGACCCAGTACTTC CSARSGSMSETQYF TRBD2 TRBJ2-5 - TRBV20-1
TGCAGTGCTGGAGGACAGGTCGTTGGCGCTGAAGCTTTCTTT CSAGGQVVGAEAFF TRBD1 TRBJ1-1 - TRBV20-1
TGTGCCAGCAGAAGGCGACTGATTAATTCACCCCTCCACTTT CASRRRLINSPLHF - TRBJ1-6 large TRBV27
TGTGCCAGCAGTTTAAGGCGGGAGCGTTCCTACGAGCAGTACTTC CASSLRRERSYEQYF TRBD2 TRBJ2-7 - TRBV12-3/TRBV12-4
TGTGCCAGCGGACTAGCGGGAGACACCGGGGAGCTGTTTTTT CASGLAGDTGELFF TRBD2 TRBJ2-2 - TRBV28
TGTGCCAGCAGTTTATACCAAGAGACCCAGTACTTC CASSLYQETQYF - TRBJ2-5 - TRBV28
TGCAGCGTTGAAGAGCTGTACAATGAGCAGTTCTTC CSVEELYNEQFF - TRBJ2-1 once TRBV29-1
TGCAGTGCTAAATCGTCAGACAGGGTCGGCGGCCAGCCCCAGCATTTT CSAKSSDRVGGQPQHF TRBD1 TRBJ1-5 few TRBV20-1
TGTGCCAGCAGCCTAGAGTCTTGGATTGGCGAGCAGTACTTC CASSLESWIGEQYF - TRBJ2-7 - TRBV7-8
TGTGCCAGCAGCTTAGGGGCAGGCCGTGAGACCCAGTACTTC CASSLGAGRETQYF - TRBJ2-5 - TRBV7-9
TGTGCCAGCAGTGACTACGGGGGGCCGGGGGCTTTCTTT CASSDYGGPGAFF - TRBJ1-1 few TRBV27
TGCAGTGCTAGGGGACAGGGTGGGAACACTGAAGCTTTCTTT CSARGQGGNTEAFF TRBD1 TRBJ1-1 - TRBV20-1
TGTGCCAGCAGCCAAGTATGGCGGGAAGCCTACGAGCAGTACTTC CASSQVWREAYEQYF - TRBJ2-7 - TRBV4-2
TGCAGTGCTACCCAGGGGGATAACTATGGCTACACCTTC CSATQGDNYGYTF TRBD1 TRBJ1-2 - TRBV20-1
TGTGCCAGTAGCCAAGACAGGGGAACGTCAACTAATGAAAAACTGTTTTTT CASSQDRGTSTNEKLFF TRBD1 TRBJ1-4 - TRBV19
TGTGCCAGCAGCCCGGGACCCACAACAGATACGCAGTATTTT CASSPGPTTDTQYF - TRBJ2-3 few TRBV6-1
TGCAGTGCTAGCCGTGGTGGTGGTAGCCACAATCAGCCCCAGCATTTT CSASRGGGSHNQPQHF - TRBJ1-5 - TRBV20-1
TGTGCCAGTAGTATCCAACCCTGGGGGTACGGTCAGCCCCAGCATTTT CASSIQPWGYGQPQHF - TRBJ1-5 - TRBV19
TGTGCCACCAGTGAGGACAGCACCGGGGAGCTGTTTTTT CATSEDSTGELFF - TRBJ2-2 once TRBV24-1
TGCAGTGCTAGAGGGGACGGATCCCGGACGGGCTACACCTTC CSARGDGSRTGYTF - TRBJ1-2 few TRBV20-1
TGTGCCAGCAGGAGGCCGGGACTAGAGTTCTACGAGCAGTACTTC CASRRPGLEFYEQYF TRBD2 TRBJ2-7 - TRBV6-1
TGTGCCAGCAGCTTGCTAGCGGAGAGCACAGATACGCAGTATTTT CASSLLAESTDTQYF TRBD2 TRBJ2-3 - TRBV7-9
TGTGCCAGCAGCTTCGGGGAGGAAAAACTGTTTTTT CASSFGEEKLFF - TRBJ1-4 - TRBV7-2
TGCAGCGTTACTAGGGGGCGAGGAACTGAAGCTTTCTTT CSVTRGRGTEAFF TRBD1 TRBJ1-1 once TRBV29-1
TGTGCCAGCAGGGACCTTTACAGGGAGGGGTATGGCTACACCTTC CASRDLYREGYGYTF - TRBJ1-2 - TRBV6-1
TGTGCCAGCAGCGCAGGGACAGGGTATCGTTCACCCCTCCACTTT CASSAGTGYRSPLHF TRBD1 TRBJ1-6 - TRBV7-6
TGCAGTGCGGGACAGGGTCCCTACGAGCAGTACTTC CSAGQGPYEQYF TRBD1 TRBJ2-7 - TRBV20-1